This paragraph covers one T cell receptor (beta chain) sequence. In germline, CDR1 is ENHRY, CDR2 SYGVKD. This CDR3 has 14 amino acids. The V and J ends lost 9 bases and 4 bases, in that order; junction bases with no gene match: 11. Researchers ran the assay at a deep level. The repertoire was sequenced with immunoSEQ multiplex PCR; TCRdb's copy has only in-frame clones and lacks some. The sample contains 2 million to 3 million clones, around nine tenths of which appear only once. The data were obtained in a study of shared clonotypes between healthy human individuals. Healthy and HIV-negative, the adult donors had no recent acute infections or vaccinations.

This TCR derives from a man younger than 35 in good health. The source material was naive CD4+ T cells sorted from blood. Subset indicated: CD45RA+ positively selected. The J gene is TRBJ2-7, the V gene TRBV10-3; 8 bases fit TRBD1. CDR3 residues: CAIAGRTGKYEQYF. In DNA form, the CDR3 reads TGTGCCATTGCTGGCCGGACAGGGAAATACGAGCAGTACTTC.